This T cell receptor beta chain was sequenced in a study of OX40 agonist ivuxolimab in advanced cancers. The overall study: Having had anti-PD-1, anti-PD-L1 or anti-CTLA-4 therapy before was allowed, and about 42% had some.

Germline V gene data show CDR1 as LNHNV and CDR2 as YYDKDF (reference sequence). CDR3 size: 13 residues. V lost 7 bases and J lost 3; bases outside the gene matches: 2. The repertoire was sequenced with immunoSEQ multiplex PCR; TCRdb's copy has only in-frame clones and lacks some. Seen here are about 76,000 clones, 85% to 90% observed once, and the top ten hold under 15%. The sample was CD4+ or CD8+ T cells sorted from blood, taken in a trial of the OX40 agonist ivuxolimab. The V and J genes are TRBV15 and TRBJ2-1; 8 bases map to TRBD1. The receptor was isolated from an adult with an advanced solid tumor such as melanoma, head and neck, liver or kidney cancer. The CDR3 region is CATTDRVYNEQFF. The CDR3 DNA reads TGTGCCACCACGGACAGGGTCTACAATGAGCAGTTCTTC.